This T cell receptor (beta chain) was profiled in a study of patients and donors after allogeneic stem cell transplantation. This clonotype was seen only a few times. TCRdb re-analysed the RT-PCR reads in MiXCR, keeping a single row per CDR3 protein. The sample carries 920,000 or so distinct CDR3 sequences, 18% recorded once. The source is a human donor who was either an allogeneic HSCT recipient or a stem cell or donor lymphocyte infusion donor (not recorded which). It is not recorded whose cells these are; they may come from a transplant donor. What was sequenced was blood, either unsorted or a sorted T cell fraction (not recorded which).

CDR3 in DNA: TGTGCCAGCAGCATAGGTGACGGGCCCACAGATACGCAGTATTTT. This sequence encodes CASSIGDGPTDTQYF. The chain carries TRBV5-4 and TRBJ2-3; no firm D call. V lost 4 bases to trimming and J lost 2 bases, with 14 bases between them. Per the germline V gene, CDR1 is SGHNT and CDR2 is YYREEE (reference sequence). This CDR3 is 15 amino acids long.